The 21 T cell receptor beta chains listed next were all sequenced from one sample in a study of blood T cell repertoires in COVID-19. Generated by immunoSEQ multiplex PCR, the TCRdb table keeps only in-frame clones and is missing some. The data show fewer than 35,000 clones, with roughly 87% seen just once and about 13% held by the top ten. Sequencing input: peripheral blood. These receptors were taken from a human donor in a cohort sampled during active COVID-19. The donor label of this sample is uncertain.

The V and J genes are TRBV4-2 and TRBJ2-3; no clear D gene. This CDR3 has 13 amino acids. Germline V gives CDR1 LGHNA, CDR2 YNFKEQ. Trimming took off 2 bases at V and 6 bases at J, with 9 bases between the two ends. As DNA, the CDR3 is TGTGCCAGCAGCCAATTTGAGCGCGATACGCAGTATTTT. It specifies CASSQFERDTQYF.

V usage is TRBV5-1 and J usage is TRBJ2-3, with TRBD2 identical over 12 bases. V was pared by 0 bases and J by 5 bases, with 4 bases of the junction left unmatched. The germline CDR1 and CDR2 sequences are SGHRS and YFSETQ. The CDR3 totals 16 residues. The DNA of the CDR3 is TGCGCCAGCAGCTTGGGAGGGACTAGCGGGCGAGATACGCAGTATTTT. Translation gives CASSLGGTSGRDTQYF.

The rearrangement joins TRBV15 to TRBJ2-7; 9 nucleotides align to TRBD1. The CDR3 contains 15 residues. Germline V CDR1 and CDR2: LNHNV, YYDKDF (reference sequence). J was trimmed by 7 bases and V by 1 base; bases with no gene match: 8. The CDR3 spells CATSRAPGQGGEQYF. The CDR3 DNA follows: TGTGCCACCAGCAGAGCCCCGGGACAGGGTGGTGAGCAGTACTTC.

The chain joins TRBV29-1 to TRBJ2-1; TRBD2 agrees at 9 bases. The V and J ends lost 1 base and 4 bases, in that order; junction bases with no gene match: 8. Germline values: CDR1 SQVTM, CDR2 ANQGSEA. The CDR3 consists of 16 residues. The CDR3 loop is CSVEGMAGGPYNEQFF. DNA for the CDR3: TGCAGCGTTGAAGGAATGGCGGGGGGGCCATACAATGAGCAGTTCTTC.

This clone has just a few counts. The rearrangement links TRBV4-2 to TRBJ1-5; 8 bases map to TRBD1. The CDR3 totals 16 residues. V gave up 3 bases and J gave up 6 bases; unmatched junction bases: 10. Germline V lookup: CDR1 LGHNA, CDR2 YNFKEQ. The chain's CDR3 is CASSQEQGVQGQPQHF. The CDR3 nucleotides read TGTGCCAGCAGCCAGGAACAGGGGGTGCAGGGTCAGCCCCAGCATTTT.

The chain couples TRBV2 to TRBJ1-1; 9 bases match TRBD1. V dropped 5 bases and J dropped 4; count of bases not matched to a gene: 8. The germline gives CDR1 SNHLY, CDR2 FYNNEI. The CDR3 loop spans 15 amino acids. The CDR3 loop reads CASSPTGGFGTEAFF. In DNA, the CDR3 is TGTGCCAGCAGTCCTACAGGGGGCTTTGGCACTGAAGCTTTCTTT.

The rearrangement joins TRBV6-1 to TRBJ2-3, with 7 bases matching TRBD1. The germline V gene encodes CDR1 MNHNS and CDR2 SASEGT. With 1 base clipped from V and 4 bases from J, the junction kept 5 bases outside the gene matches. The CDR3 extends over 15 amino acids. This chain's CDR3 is CASSEGNRGPDTQYF. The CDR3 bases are TGTGCCAGCAGTGAAGGGAACAGGGGCCCAGATACGCAGTATTTT.

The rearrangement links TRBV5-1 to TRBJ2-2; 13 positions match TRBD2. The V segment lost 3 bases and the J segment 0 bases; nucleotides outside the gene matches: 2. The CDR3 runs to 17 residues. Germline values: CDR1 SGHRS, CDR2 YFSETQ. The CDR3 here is CASSWTSGGSNTGELFF. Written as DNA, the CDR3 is TGCGCCAGCAGCTGGACTAGCGGGGGATCGAACACCGGGGAGCTGTTTTTT.

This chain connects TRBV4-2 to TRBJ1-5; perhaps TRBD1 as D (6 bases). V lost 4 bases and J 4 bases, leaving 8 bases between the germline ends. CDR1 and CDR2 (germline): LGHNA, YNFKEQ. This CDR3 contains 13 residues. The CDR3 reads CASSRTVNQPQHF. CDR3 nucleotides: TGTGCCAGCAGCCGGACAGTTAATCAGCCCCAGCATTTT.

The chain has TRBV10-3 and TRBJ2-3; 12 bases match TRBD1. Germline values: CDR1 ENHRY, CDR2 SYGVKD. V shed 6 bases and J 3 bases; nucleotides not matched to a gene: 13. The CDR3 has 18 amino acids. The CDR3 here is CAIRETGTGGLGTDTQYF. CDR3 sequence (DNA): TGTGCCATCAGAGAAACCGGGACAGGGGGCCTCGGTACAGATACGCAGTATTTT.

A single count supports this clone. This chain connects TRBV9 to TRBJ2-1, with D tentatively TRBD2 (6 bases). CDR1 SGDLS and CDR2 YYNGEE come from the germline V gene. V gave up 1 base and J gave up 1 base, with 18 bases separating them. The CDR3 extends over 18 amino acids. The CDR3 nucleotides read TGTGCCAGCAGCGTATCGGGGCTGGGGGGAATATCCTACAATGAGCAGTTCTTC. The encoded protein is CASSVSGLGGISYNEQFF.

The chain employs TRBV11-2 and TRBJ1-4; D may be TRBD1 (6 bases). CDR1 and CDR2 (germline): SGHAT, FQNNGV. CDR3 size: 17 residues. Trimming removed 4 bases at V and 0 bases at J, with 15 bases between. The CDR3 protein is CASSSTRTVATNEKLFF. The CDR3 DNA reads TGTGCCAGCAGCTCTACCCGGACAGTTGCAACTAATGAAAAACTGTTTTTT.

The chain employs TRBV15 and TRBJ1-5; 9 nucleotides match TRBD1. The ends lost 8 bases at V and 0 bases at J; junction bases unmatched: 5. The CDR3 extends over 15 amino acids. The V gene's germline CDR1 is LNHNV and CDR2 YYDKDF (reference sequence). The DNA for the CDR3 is TGTGCCACCTCCATGGACAGGGGTAGCAATCAGCCCCAGCATTTT. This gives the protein CATSMDRGSNQPQHF.

The CDR3 reads CASSASQGSNSPLHF. The CDR3 nucleotides are TGTGCCAGCAGCGCTTCACAGGGGAGTAATTCACCCCTCCACTTT. The rearrangement joins TRBV9 to TRBJ1-6; 7 nucleotides align to TRBD1. V trimming: 3 bases; J trimming: 6 bases; junction bases outside the gene matches: 6. The CDR3 loop spans 15 amino acids. The germline V gene encodes CDR1 SGDLS and CDR2 YYNGEE.

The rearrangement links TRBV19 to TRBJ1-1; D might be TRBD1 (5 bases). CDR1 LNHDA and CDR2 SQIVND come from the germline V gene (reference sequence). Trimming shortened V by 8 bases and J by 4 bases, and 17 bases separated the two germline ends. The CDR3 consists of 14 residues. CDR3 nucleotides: TGTGCCAGTTCCGGAAACTCAGGGCCCACTGAAGCTTTCTTT. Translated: CASSGNSGPTEAFF.

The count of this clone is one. The CDR3 region has the DNA TGCGCCAGCAGTGAGATCGCGGGGATAGGGTTCTTC. Its protein product is CASSEIAGIGFF. The chain joins TRBV10-2 to TRBJ2-1; D possibly corresponds to TRBD2 (6 bases). Trimming cost V 2 bases and J 15 bases, with 14 bases left between them. Germline V CDR1 and CDR2: WSHSY, SAAADI. The CDR3 extends over 12 amino acids.

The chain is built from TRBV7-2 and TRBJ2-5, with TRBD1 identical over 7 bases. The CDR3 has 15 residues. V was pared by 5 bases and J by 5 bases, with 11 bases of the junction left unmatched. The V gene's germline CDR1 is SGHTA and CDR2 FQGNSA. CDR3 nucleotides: TGTGCCAGCAGCATCCGACAGGGTTCGGGGGAGACCCAGTACTTC. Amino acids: CASSIRQGSGETQYF.

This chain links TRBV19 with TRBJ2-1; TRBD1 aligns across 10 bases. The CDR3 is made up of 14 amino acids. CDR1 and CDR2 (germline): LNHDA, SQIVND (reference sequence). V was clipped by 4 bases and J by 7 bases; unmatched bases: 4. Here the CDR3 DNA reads TGTGCCAGTAGTAACCGGGACAGGGGAAATGAGCAGTTCTTC. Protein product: CASSNRDRGNEQFF.

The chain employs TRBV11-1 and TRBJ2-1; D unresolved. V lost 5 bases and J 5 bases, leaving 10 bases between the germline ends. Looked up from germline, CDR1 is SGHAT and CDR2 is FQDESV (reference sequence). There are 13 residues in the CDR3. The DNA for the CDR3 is TGTGCCAGCAGCACCAGTCGCAACAATGAGCAGTTCTTC. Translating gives CASSTSRNNEQFF. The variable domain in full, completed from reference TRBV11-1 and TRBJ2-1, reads EAEVAQSPRYKITEKSQAVAFWCDPISGHATLYWYRQILGQGPELLVQFQDESVVDDSQLPKDRFSAERLKGVDSTLKIQPAELGDSAMYLCASSTSRNNEQFFGPGTRLTVL.

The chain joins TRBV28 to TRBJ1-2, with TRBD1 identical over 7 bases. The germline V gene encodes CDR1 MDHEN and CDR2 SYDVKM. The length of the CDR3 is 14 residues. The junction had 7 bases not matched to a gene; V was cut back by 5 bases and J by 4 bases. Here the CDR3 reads CASSPTGSSYGYTF. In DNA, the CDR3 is TGTGCCAGCAGTCCGACAGGGTCAAGCTATGGCTACACCTTC.

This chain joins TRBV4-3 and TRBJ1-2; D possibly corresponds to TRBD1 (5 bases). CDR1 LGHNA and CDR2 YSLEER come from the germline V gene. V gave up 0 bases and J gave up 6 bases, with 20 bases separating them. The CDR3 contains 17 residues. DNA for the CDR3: TGCGCCAGCAGCCAAGAAGGGGTCGGAAGGGTCGTCGATGGCTACACCTTC. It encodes CASSQEGVGRVVDGYTF.